This T cell receptor beta chain was retrieved from a study of blood T cells in healthy people across ages. A second PCR of roughly 7 to 11 cycles used a sample-barcoded 5' primer and a J-beta primer mix. A single record per CDR3 protein comes from TCRdb applying MiXCR to the 5' RACE reads. The table includes 760,000 or so distinct CDR3 sequences, around a quarter detected once. The CDR3 sequence is 13 residues long. Germline CDR1 is SGHTA and CDR2 is FQGTGA. A few counts support this clonotype. These data also formed part of another study, on T cells of mothers and their children.

The receptor was derived from a boy between 10 and 17 years old in good health. The sequencing sample was made of blood. The rearrangement uses TRBV7-3 and TRBJ2-5; possible D gene TRBD1, 5 bases. The DNA end is more similar to TRBJ2-1, so the J call may be wrong. The CDR3 is CASSSYWGDEQFF. The CDR3 DNA follows: TGTGCCAGCAGCTCCTACTGGGGCGATGAGCAGTTCTTC.